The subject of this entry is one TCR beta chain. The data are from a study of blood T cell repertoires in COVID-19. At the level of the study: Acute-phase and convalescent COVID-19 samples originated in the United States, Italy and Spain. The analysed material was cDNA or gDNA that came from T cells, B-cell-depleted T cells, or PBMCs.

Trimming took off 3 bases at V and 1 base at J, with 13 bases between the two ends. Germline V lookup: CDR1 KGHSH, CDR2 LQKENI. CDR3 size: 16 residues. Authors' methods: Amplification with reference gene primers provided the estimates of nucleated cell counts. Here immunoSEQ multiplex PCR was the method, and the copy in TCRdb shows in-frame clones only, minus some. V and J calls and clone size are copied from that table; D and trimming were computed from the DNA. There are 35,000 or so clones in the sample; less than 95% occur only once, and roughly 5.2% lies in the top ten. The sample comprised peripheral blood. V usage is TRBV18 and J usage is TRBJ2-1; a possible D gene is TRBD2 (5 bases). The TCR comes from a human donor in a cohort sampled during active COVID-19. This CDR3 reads CASSPDVSGSYNEQFF. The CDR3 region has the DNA TGTGCCAGCTCACCCGATGTGTCGGGATCCTACAATGAGCAGTTCTTC.